The 4 T cell receptor beta chains below were found in one sample sequenced in a study of T cells in localized non-small cell lung cancer (dated by TCRdb to about 2020). Library preparation was by the immunoSEQ multiplex PCR assay. TCRdb took over this immuneACCESS table, retaining in-frame rearrangements with V and J assigned. Such tables are incomplete; in checked studies, under half of the missing clones stem from an unresolved V gene, and the remainder is unexplained. A total of 20,000 to 25,000 clones appear in this sample, approximately 90% of them only once. The ten largest clones capture 6.9% of the sample. The sequencing here drew on peripheral blood, taken before any cancer treatment. The receptors were sampled from a woman aged 40-69 years with stage I lung adenocarcinoma.

The chain is built from TRBV10-3 and TRBJ1-2; D ambiguous. In germline, CDR1 is ENHRY, CDR2 SYGVKD. The CDR3 has 14 residues. Deletions cut 3 bases from V and 0 bases from J, with 8 bases between. The CDR3 is CAISDSSANYGYTF. The CDR3 DNA reads TGTGCCATCAGTGACAGCTCGGCTAACTATGGCTACACCTTC.

This chain joins TRBV7-9 and TRBJ2-7; 10 bases are shared with TRBD1. The CDR3 spans 14 residues. The V segment lost 3 bases and the J segment 6 bases; nucleotides outside the gene matches: 5. CDR1 and CDR2 (germline): SEHNR, FQNEAQ (reference sequence). CDR3 region: CASSLGQGIGEQYF. DNA of the CDR3: TGTGCCAGCAGCTTGGGACAGGGGATCGGCGAGCAGTACTTC.

In its sample, this clone was seen once. CDR3 sequence (DNA): TGTGCCAGTAGTACGAGGACAGGGAGCTACACAGATACGCAGTATTTT. Its protein product is CASSTRTGSYTDTQYF. The J gene is TRBJ2-3, the V gene TRBV19; 8 positions match TRBD1. CDR1 and CDR2 (germline): LNHDA, SQIVND (reference sequence). The CDR3 totals 16 residues. Losses at the gene ends were 4 bases for V and 2 bases for J; bases not matched to a gene: 8.

This chain connects TRBV27 to TRBJ2-5; D not certain. Germline values: CDR1 MNHEY, CDR2 SMNVEV (reference sequence). This CDR3 is 11 amino acids long. Between the trimmed V and J ends, which lost 4 bases and 7 bases, there was a span of 7 bases. The CDR3 is CASSSGGTQYF. The CDR3 coding sequence is TGTGCCAGCAGTTCAGGTGGGACCCAGTACTTC.